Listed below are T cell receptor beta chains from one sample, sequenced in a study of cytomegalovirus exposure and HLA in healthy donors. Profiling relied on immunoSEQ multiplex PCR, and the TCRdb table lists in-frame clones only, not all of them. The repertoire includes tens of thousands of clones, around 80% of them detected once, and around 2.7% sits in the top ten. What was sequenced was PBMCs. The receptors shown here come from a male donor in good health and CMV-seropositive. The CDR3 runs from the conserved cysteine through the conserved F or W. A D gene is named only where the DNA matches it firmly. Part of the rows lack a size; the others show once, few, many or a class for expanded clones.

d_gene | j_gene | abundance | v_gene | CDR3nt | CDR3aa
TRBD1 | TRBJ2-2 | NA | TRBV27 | TGTGCCAGCAGCCAGGGGGCTCTGGGCACCGGGGAGCTGTTTTTT | CASSQGALGTGELFF
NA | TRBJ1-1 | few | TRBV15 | TGTGCCACCAGCAGAGATGGACAGTTTGAAGCTTTCTTT | CATSRDGQFEAFF
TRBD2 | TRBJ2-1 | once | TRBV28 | TGTGCCAGCGGGAGGGGCTTCAATGAGCAGTTCTTC | CASGRGFNEQFF
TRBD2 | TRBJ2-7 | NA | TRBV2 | TGTGCCAGCAGTGAAGGACTAGCGGGAGGGTACGAGCAGTACTTC | CASSEGLAGGYEQYF
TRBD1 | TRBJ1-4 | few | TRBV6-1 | TGTGCCAGCAGTGGAGAGGGACAGGGGATTGCAACTAATGAAAAACTGTTTTTT | CASSGEGQGIATNEKLFF
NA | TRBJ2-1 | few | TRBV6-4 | TGTGCCAGCAGTGAGAGGCCAGGGGACTACAATGAGCAGTTCTTC | CASSERPGDYNEQFF
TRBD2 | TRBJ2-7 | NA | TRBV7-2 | TGTGCCAGCAGCTACCGGGGACTAGCGGGGTCCTACGAGCAGTACTTC | CASSYRGLAGSYEQYF
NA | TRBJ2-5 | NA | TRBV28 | TGTGCCAGCAGTACAGGGCCCACAGGGCAGGAGAGCCAGTACTTC | CASSTGPTGQESQYF
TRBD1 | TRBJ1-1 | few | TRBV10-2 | TGCGCCAGCAGTGGGTGGGGACAGGCGAACACTGAAGCTTTCTTT | CASSGWGQANTEAFF
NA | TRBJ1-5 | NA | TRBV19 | TGTGCCAGTAGTACAACAGGGTTATGGAGCAATCAGCCCCAGCATTTT | CASSTTGLWSNQPQHF
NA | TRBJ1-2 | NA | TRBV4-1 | TGCGCCAGCAGCCGGGTGACAGGCCCTAAGACCTTC | CASSRVTGPKTF
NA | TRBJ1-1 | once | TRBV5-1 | TGCGCCAGCAGCTTGGATGGACTGCTGAACACTGAAGCTTTCTTT | CASSLDGLLNTEAFF
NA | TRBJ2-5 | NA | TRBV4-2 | TGTGCCAGCAGCCAAGAAACCGGGGAGACCCAGTACTTC | CASSQETGETQYF
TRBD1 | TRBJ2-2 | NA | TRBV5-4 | TGTGCCAGCAGCACCTTGACAGGGGGCGAAATCGGGGAGCTGTTTTTT | CASSTLTGGEIGELFF
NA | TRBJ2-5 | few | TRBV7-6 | TGTGCCAGCAGCTATACGGTCTCTAGTCTCGAGACCCAGTACTTC | CASSYTVSSLETQYF
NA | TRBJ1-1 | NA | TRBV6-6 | TGTGCCAGCACCCCCGGGAGGGGGACTGAAGCTTTCTTT | CASTPGRGTEAFF
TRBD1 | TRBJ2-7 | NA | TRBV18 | TGTGCCAGCTCACCGCCCACAGGGGGAGGCGAGCAGTACTTC | CASSPPTGGGEQYF
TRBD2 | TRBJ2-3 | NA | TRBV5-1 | TGCGCCAGCAGCTTTGTCCCTAGCGGGAGTCGGGGCACAGATACGCAGTATTTT | CASSFVPSGSRGTDTQYF
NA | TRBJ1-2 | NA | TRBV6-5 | TGTGCCAGCAGTTACTCCCCAGGGGTCTATGGCTACACCTTC | CASSYSPGVYGYTF
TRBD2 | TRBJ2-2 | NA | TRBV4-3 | TGCGCCAGCACTCAAGCTGTAGGACTAGCAGCCGGGGAGCTGTTTTTT | CASTQAVGLAAGELFF
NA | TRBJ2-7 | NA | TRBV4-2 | TGTGCCAGCAGCCAAGGCCCGCCTCAGGGGAAGCGGGAAGTTACCTACGAGCAGTACTTC | CASSQGPPQGKREVTYEQYF
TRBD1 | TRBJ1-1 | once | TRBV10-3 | TGTGCCGACAGGGTGGCGGTTTTGTGGAACACTGAAGCTTTCTTT | CADRVAVLWNTEAFF
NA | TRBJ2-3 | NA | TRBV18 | TGTGCCAGCTCAAACCAGGTCACAGATACGCAGTATTTT | CASSNQVTDTQYF
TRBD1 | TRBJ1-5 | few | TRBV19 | TGTGCCGTCCGACAGGGTAAGCAGCCCCAGCATTTT | CAVRQGKQPQHF
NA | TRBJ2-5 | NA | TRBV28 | TGTGCCAGCAATGGTGCTGGGGCAGGGGTCAATCAAGAGACCCAGTACTTC | CASNGAGAGVNQETQYF
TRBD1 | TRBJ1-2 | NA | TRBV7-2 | TGTGCCAGCAGCTTAGCAAGGACAGGGGGCTACTATGGCTACACCTTC | CASSLARTGGYYGYTF
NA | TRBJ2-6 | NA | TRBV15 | TGTGCCACCAGCAATGCTCGACTGGGGGCCAACGTCCTGACTTTC | CATSNARLGANVLTF
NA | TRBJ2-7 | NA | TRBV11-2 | TGTGCCAGCAGCCTCCCACAGGGCGAGCAGTACTTC | CASSLPQGEQYF
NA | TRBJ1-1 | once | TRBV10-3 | TGTGCCATCAGCGGACAGATGAACACTGAAGCTTTCTTT | CAISGQMNTEAFF
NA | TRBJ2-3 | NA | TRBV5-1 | TGCGCCAGCAGCTCTGGAGCCGGGACTTCCTATGGGCAGTATTTT | CASSSGAGTSYGQYF
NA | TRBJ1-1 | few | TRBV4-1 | TGCGCCAGCAGCCAAGAAGGTCTTCGGGACAAGGGTAAGAGCAGAAGCTCTGAAGCTTTCTTT | CASSQEGLRDKGKSRSSEAFF
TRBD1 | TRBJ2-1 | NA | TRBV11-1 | TGTGCCAGCTCCCTTTTGGACAGGGCCCATGAGCAGTTCTTC | CASSLLDRAHEQFF
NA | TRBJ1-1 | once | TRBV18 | TGTGCCAGCTCACCTCCTTTTGGGACAAACACTGAAGCTTTCTTT | CASSPPFGTNTEAFF
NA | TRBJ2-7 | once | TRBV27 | TGTGCCAGCAGTTCCTCCGGGTTCCTAGAGCAGTACTTC | CASSSSGFLEQYF
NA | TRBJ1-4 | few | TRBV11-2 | TGTGCCAGCAGCTCTTCTGCAACTAATGAAAAACTGTTTTTT | CASSSSATNEKLFF
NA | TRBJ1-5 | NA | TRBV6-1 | TGTGCCAGCAGTGCCCGGCTAGGAGGCAATCAGCCCCAGCATTTT | CASSARLGGNQPQHF
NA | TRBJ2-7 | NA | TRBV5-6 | TGTGCCAGCAGCTTGTATGCACTAGAAAGTTACGAGCAGTACTTC | CASSLYALESYEQYF
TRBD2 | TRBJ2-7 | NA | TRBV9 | TGTGCCAGCAGCGGGGGACTAGCGGGAGGGTACGAGCAGTACTTC | CASSGGLAGGYEQYF
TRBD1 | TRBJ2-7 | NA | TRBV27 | TGTGCCAGCAGTTCCTACCTGACAGGGAGAAGCTACGAGCAGTACTTC | CASSSYLTGRSYEQYF
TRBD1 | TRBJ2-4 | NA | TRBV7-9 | TGTGCCAGCAGCTTAGCGTCGGGGACAGGGGCCAAAAACATTCAGTACTTC | CASSLASGTGAKNIQYF
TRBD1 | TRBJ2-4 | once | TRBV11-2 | TGTGCCAGCAGCCCAGACGACAGGGACGGGGACATTCAGTACTTC | CASSPDDRDGDIQYF
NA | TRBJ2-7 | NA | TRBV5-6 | TGTGCCAGCACCCCGACAGTATCCTCCTACGAGCAGTACTTC | CASTPTVSSYEQYF